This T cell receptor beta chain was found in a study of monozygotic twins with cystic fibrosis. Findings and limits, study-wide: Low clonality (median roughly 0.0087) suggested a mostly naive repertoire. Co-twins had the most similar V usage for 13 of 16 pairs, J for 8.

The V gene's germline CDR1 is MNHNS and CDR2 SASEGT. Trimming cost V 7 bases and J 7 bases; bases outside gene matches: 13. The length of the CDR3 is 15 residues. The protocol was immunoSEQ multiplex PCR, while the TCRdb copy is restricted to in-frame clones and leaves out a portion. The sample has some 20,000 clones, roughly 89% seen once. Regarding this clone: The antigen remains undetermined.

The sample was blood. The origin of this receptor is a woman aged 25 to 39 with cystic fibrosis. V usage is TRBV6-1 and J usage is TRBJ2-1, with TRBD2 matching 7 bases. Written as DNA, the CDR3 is TGTGCCAGCACCATGGGGGGGAGGACATGGAATGAGCAGTTCTTC. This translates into CASTMGGRTWNEQFF.